Each of the 10 T cell receptor beta chains below was sequenced from the same sample in a study of T cells in pancreatic ductal adenocarcinoma. The repertoire was sequenced with immunoSEQ multiplex PCR; TCRdb's copy has only in-frame clones and lacks some. The sample carries over 100,000 clones, about 95% recorded once. Surgery without prior neoadjuvant therapy was the treatment of the selected pancreatic ductal adenocarcinoma patients. The sequenced material came from PBMCs. These TCRs come from a human donor with pancreatic ductal adenocarcinoma.

This clone was observed once. This chain joins TRBV18 and TRBJ2-7; 7 bases fit TRBD2. CDR1 is KGHSH and CDR2 is LQKENI in the germline V gene. The CDR3 spans 13 residues. V gave up 2 bases and J gave up 4 bases; unmatched junction bases: 2. The CDR3 sequence is CASSPFGGYEQYF. The CDR3 DNA follows: TGTGCCAGCTCACCATTCGGGGGGTACGAGCAGTACTTC.

The chain carries TRBV2 and TRBJ1-1; D uncertain. There are 13 residues in the CDR3. The germline CDR1 and CDR2 sequences are SNHLY and FYNNEI. Trimming stripped 4 bases from V and 1 base from J, with 7 bases between. The CDR3 nucleotides are TGTGCCAGCAGTGTTCAGGCGAACACTGAAGCTTTCTTT. Translating it yields CASSVQANTEAFF.

V is TRBV5-1 and J is TRBJ2-2, with TRBD1 identical over 10 bases. CDR1 is SGHRS and CDR2 is YFSETQ in the germline V gene. This CDR3 has 15 amino acids. Germline trimming cut 5 bases from V and 3 bases from J; bases unmatched to any gene: 4. In DNA, the CDR3 is TGCGCCAGCAGGGGGGACAGGGGATACACCGGGGAGCTGTTTTTT. Translation gives CASRGDRGYTGELFF.

This chain links TRBV6-5 with TRBJ2-3; 12 bases map to TRBD2. This CDR3 comprises 13 residues. V shed 10 bases, J shed 6 bases, and the junction held 5 bases outside the gene matches. The germline V gene encodes CDR1 MNHEY and CDR2 SVGAGI. CDR3 region: CATRLAGADTQYF. CDR3 in DNA: TGTGCCACCAGACTAGCGGGAGCTGATACGCAGTATTTT.

The J gene is TRBJ2-3, the V gene TRBV10-3; D might be TRBD1 (6 bases). Germline V gives CDR1 ENHRY, CDR2 SYGVKD. The CDR3 has 12 amino acids. V dropped 11 bases and J dropped 4 bases, with 13 bases sitting between them. The CDR3 region is CAASDRSDTQYF. The CDR3 bases are TGTGCCGCTTCGGACAGATCAGATACGCAGTATTTT.

The V and J genes are TRBV18 and TRBJ2-7; 7 bases match TRBD2. CDR1 is KGHSH, CDR2 LQKENI, per germline. The CDR3 contains 15 residues. V shed 0 bases and J 0 bases; nucleotides not matched to a gene: 2. The CDR3 loop reads CASSPPGGSSYEQYF. CDR3 nucleotide sequence: TGTGCCAGCTCACCACCGGGCGGGAGCTCCTACGAGCAGTACTTC.

The CDR3 spells CASSYRRIHEQYF. The CDR3 nucleotides are TGTGCCAGCAGTTACCGCAGGATCCACGAGCAGTACTTC. The chain recombines TRBV6-7 with TRBJ2-7, with unresolved D. TRBV6-7 is identified as an open reading frame with a role that is uncertain. This CDR3 contains 13 residues. V lost 2 bases, J lost 5 bases, and 10 bases lay in between.

This sequence joins TRBV5-4 and TRBJ2-3, with D perhaps matching TRBD2 (5 bases). Germline lookup yields CDR1 SGHNT and CDR2 YYREEE (reference sequence). V lost 7 bases to trimming and J lost 4 bases, with 13 bases between them. The CDR3 is 13 residues long. The CDR3 here is CASSSAGADTQYF. The CDR3 coding sequence is TGTGCCAGCTCCTCCGCCGGGGCAGATACGCAGTATTTT.

The chain couples TRBV9 to TRBJ2-1; 13 bases are a match to TRBD2. V lost 4 bases and J lost 7; bases outside the gene matches: 5. Germline V gives CDR1 SGDLS, CDR2 YYNGEE. This CDR3 is 15 amino acids long. The CDR3 loop is CASSPRTSGRNEQFF. CDR3 coding DNA: TGTGCCAGCAGCCCGCGGACTAGCGGGAGAAATGAGCAGTTCTTC.

V and J are TRBV2 and TRBJ2-3; D might be TRBD1 (6 bases). The CDR3 is 14 amino acids. From germline, CDR1 is SNHLY and CDR2 FYNNEI. V was cut by 4 bases and J by 2 bases, with 10 bases left in between. The chain's CDR3 is CASSGQGLTDTQYF. In DNA, the CDR3 is TGTGCCAGCAGTGGGCAGGGGCTCACAGATACGCAGTATTTT.